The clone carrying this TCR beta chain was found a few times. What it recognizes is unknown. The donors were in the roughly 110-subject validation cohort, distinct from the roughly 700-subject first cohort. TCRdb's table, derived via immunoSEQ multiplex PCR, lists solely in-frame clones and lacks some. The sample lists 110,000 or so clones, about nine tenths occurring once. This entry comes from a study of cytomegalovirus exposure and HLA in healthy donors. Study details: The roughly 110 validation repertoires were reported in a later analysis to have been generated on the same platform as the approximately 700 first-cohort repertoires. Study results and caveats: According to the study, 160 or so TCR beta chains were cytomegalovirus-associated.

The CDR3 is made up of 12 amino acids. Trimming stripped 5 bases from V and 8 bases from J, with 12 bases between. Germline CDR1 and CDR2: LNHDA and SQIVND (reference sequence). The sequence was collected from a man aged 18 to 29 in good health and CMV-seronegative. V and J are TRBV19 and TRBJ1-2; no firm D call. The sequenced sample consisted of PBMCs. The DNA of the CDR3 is TGTGCCAGTAGTGAGCGGCTAGGAGGCTACACCTTC. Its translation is CASSERLGGYTF.